The T cell receptor beta chain described here comes from a study of blood T cell repertoires in COVID-19. Some clones are missing from TCRdb's copy, which holds only in-frame ones; the method was immunoSEQ multiplex PCR. The sample has 200,000 or so clones, roughly 84% seen once. The receptor's source is a woman in her forties who had recovered from COVID-19. What was sequenced was peripheral blood.

The CDR3 region has the DNA TGTGCCAGCAGTTACTCGGGACAGCAAAACACTGAAGCTTTCTTT. Amino acids: CASSYSGQQNTEAFF. The rearrangement joins TRBV6-5 to TRBJ1-1; 7 nucleotides line up with TRBD1. This CDR3 has 15 residues. Germline CDR1 and CDR2: MNHEY and SVGAGI. J gave up 2 bases and V 0 bases, and 3 bases lay outside the gene matches.